This T cell receptor beta chain was captured by sequencing in a study of fetal regulatory T cell absence and autoimmunity. The wider study: The IPEX patients lacked clinical diabetes but had exocrine pancreas autoimmunity.

Points on this clone: Its antigen is not identified.

Repertoires were generated with immunoSEQ multiplex PCR, while TCRdb's copy carries only in-frame clones and drops some. There are approximately 94,000 clones in the sample; around 72% occur only once, and 1.5% to 2% lies in the top ten. Findings and limits, study-wide: Compared with cord blood, pancreas showed oligoclonal TCR enrichment, some clones over 80-fold. In IPEX syndrome, oligoclonal enrichment was read as supporting prenatal antigen-driven autoimmunity in the pancreas.

The clonotype comes from a male donor with IPEX syndrome. Sequencing was performed on pancreas tissue.

The CDR3 loop reads CASSLGWAPSTDTQYF. As DNA, the CDR3 is TGCGCCAGCAGCCTCGGGTGGGCCCCAAGCACAGATACGCAGTATTTT. The gene calls are TRBV4-1 and TRBJ2-3; D is undetermined. The germline V and J ends were trimmed by 4 bases and 0 bases, with 14 bases remaining between them. The germline V gene has CDR1 MGHRA and CDR2 YSYEKL. The CDR3 sequence is 16 residues long.